The clone carrying this T cell receptor (beta chain) was seen at least ten times. The antigen is not known. CDR3 size: 17 residues. The V and J ends lost 3 bases and 4 bases, in that order; junction bases with no gene match: 15. Germline V lookup: CDR1 DFQATT, CDR2 SNEGSKA (reference sequence). This sample is part of a study of post-analysis software for immune sequencing data. General study findings and limits: Several TRBV segments (TRBV5-6, TRBV5-1 and TRBV20-1 among them) occurred more frequently in patients than in controls. Controls significantly exceeded multiple sclerosis patients in normalized Chao1 diversity.

Researchers reported that TCR beta cDNA libraries carried unique molecular identifiers. TCRdb analysed the PCR reads with MiXCR anew, one entry per CDR3 protein. Of about 760,000 distinct CDR3 sequences listed, 30% are singletons. V is TRBV20-1 and J is TRBJ2-1; 7 positions match TRBD2. The sequence derives from a girl aged 10 to 17 with multiple sclerosis. Sequencing was done on a sample of blood. The CDR3 protein is CSASGLAVTSLYNEQFF. In DNA, the CDR3 is TGCAGTGCTAGCGGCCTAGCGGTCACCTCGCTATACAATGAGCAGTTCTTC.